The rows below give T cell receptor beta chains drawn from one sample of a study of beta chain features in type 1 diabetes. Sequenced by immunoSEQ multiplex PCR; TCRdb stores in-frame clones only, minus some. This table has about 620,000 clones, roughly a sixth appearing once. Material: naive CD4+ T cells from blood. The receptors were sampled from a man aged 18 to 30 in good health. Each CDR3 is given with its conserved first and last residue. A D gene is named only where the DNA matches it firmly. A clone size is listed for some rows: how often the clone was seen (once, few, many), or a class if it is expanded.

v_gene	d_gene	j_gene	abundance	CDR3nt	CDR3aa
TRBV7-3	.	TRBJ2-5	.	TGTGCCAGCAGCCGAGACAGGCGAGAGACCCAGTACTTC	CASSRDRRETQYF
TRBV5-8	.	TRBJ2-1	once	TGTGCCAGCAGCTTTGGACTCAACAATGAGCAGTTCTTC	CASSFGLNNEQFF
TRBV27	TRBD1	TRBJ2-7	.	TGTGCCAGCAGTGGAAATACAGGGGTCGAGCAGTACTTC	CASSGNTGVEQYF
TRBV30	TRBD1	TRBJ2-3	.	TGTGCCTGGAGTGGAGGGGGCCGACTTCTGTATTTT	CAWSGGGRLLYF
TRBV28	.	TRBJ2-1	.	TGTGCCAGCAGTCTCGCAGGCTCCCCCTACAATGAGCAGTTCTTC	CASSLAGSPYNEQFF
TRBV5-4	TRBD2	TRBJ2-3	.	TGTGCCAGCCATCGGGGGTGGCTAGCGGCAGATACGCAGTATTTT	CASHRGWLAADTQYF
TRBV11-1	.	TRBJ2-7	.	TGTGCCAGCAGCACCAGTCCGAGCTCCTACGAGCAGTACTTC	CASSTSPSSYEQYF
TRBV28	.	TRBJ2-2	once	TGTGCCAGCAGTCCCTCCGACATCTCGGTGTTTTTT	CASSPSDISVFF
TRBV19	TRBD1	TRBJ1-1	.	TGTGCCAGCTCAGACAGGGGTCCCAACACTGAAGCTTTCTTT	CASSDRGPNTEAFF
TRBV4-1	TRBD1	TRBJ1-4	.	TGCGCCAGCAGCCAAGGGGGGACAGGGGAAAAACTGTTTTTT	CASSQGGTGEKLFF
TRBV19	TRBD1	TRBJ1-1	few	TGTGCCAGTAGTACCGGACAGGGGCGGAACACTGAAGCTTTCTTT	CASSTGQGRNTEAFF
TRBV11-1	TRBD1	TRBJ1-6	few	TGTGCCAGCAGCTACACCCCTGGGGACAGGGGCGGTAGGGCCATCCACTTT	CASSYTPGDRGGRAIHF
TRBV7-7	.	TRBJ2-1	few	TGTGCTAGCAGCTTAGACTGGCAGTCCCCTGGGAATGAGCAGTTCTTC	CASSLDWQSPGNEQFF
TRBV5-1	.	TRBJ2-7	.	TGCGCCAGCAGCCGTAGCGACGCAGCCTACGAGCAGTACTTC	CASSRSDAAYEQYF
TRBV21-1	.	TRBJ2-7	few	TGTGCCAGGGACAGGCGTGGCTCCTACGAGCAGTACTTC	CARDRRGSYEQYF
TRBV7-3	TRBD1	TRBJ2-3	.	TGTGCCAGCAGCTTGCAAAAGGCAGGGGGTGCTACGCAGTATTTT	CASSLQKAGGATQYF
TRBV7-8	.	TRBJ1-3	.	TGTGCCAGCAGCCTCTTAGTCTCTGGAAACACCATATATTTT	CASSLLVSGNTIYF
TRBV28	.	TRBJ1-2	.	TGTGCCAGCAGTTACGTCTATGGCTACACCTTC	CASSYVYGYTF
TRBV12-5	.	TRBJ2-5	few	TGTGCTAGTGGTTTTGGTGAGACCCAGTACTTC	CASGFGETQYF
TRBV4-1	.	TRBJ1-1	few	TGCGCCAGCAGCCAAGGCGAACAGGGTTGGGGTGAAGCTTTCTTT	CASSQGEQGWGEAFF
TRBV5-1	.	TRBJ2-1	few	TGCGCCAGCAGCTTGGAGGTTTACAATGAGCAGTTCTTC	CASSLEVYNEQFF
TRBV28	.	TRBJ2-4	few	TGTGCCAGCAGCCCAACCGGGACAAGCAAAAACATTCAGTACTTC	CASSPTGTSKNIQYF
TRBV5-1	TRBD1	TRBJ2-1	.	TGCGCCAGCAGCTTGGAAGGGACAGGGGTCCATGAGCAGTTCTTC	CASSLEGTGVHEQFF
TRBV18	.	TRBJ1-1	few	TGTGCCAGCTCACCTGCGACGGGAATGAACACTGAAGCTTTCTTT	CASSPATGMNTEAFF
TRBV16	TRBD1	TRBJ1-5	few	TGTGCCAGCAGCCAACGTCGTCCGGGACAGGTGGGCAATCAGCCCCAGCATTTT	CASSQRRPGQVGNQPQHF
TRBV27	TRBD1	TRBJ2-1	.	TGTGCCAGCAGTCTACACCGGACAGGGTCGTACAATGAGCAGTTCTTC	CASSLHRTGSYNEQFF
TRBV28	.	TRBJ2-7	.	TGTGCCAGCAACTTTCCTGGGACTGAGCAGTACTTC	CASNFPGTEQYF
TRBV10-3	.	TRBJ2-7	.	TGTGCCATCAGTGAGAAGAGTTACGAGCAGTACTTC	CAISEKSYEQYF
TRBV12-5	.	TRBJ2-5	.	TGTGCTAGTGGTTTGGTCCGGGGCAGACAACAAGAGACCCAGTACTTC	CASGLVRGRQQETQYF
TRBV29-1	TRBD1	TRBJ2-3	.	TGCAGCGTGGGGACAGGGAGTAGCACAGATACGCAGTATTTT	CSVGTGSSTDTQYF
TRBV4-3	.	TRBJ1-3	.	TGCGCCAGCAGCCAAGATCCCCAGGGATACACCATATATTTT	CASSQDPQGYTIYF
TRBV7-3	.	TRBJ1-2	.	TGTGCCAGCAGCTTCGGGACAATCTACGGCTACACCTTC	CASSFGTIYGYTF
TRBV6-5	.	TRBJ2-7	few	TGTGCCAGCAGTTACAGGCAGACCTACGAGCAGTACTTC	CASSYRQTYEQYF
TRBV2	.	TRBJ2-1	few	TGTGCCAGCAGTGAAGCGCGCGATGAGCAGTTCTTC	CASSEARDEQFF
TRBV1	.	TRBJ2-1	few	TGCACCAGCAGCCAAGGCCCCGCGGGACCCTCCTACAATGAGCAGTTCTTC	CTSSQGPAGPSYNEQFF
TRBV25-1	TRBD1	TRBJ2-7	few	TGTGCCAGCAGTGGGGGACAGGGGGCTCAGTACTTC	CASSGGQGAQYF
TRBV5-1	TRBD2	TRBJ2-7	.	TGCGCCAGCAGTTACGGGACTAGCTACGAGCAGTACTTC	CASSYGTSYEQYF
TRBV7-9	.	TRBJ2-1	.	TGTGCCAGCAGCTTAGCAATCCGGGGGTATGAGCAGTTCTTC	CASSLAIRGYEQFF
TRBV28	.	TRBJ1-6	.	TGTGCCAGCAGTTCACAGGGTGCGCCGGGTTCACCCCTCCACTTT	CASSSQGAPGSPLHF
TRBV7-2	.	TRBJ2-7	few	TGTGCCAGCAGCCCTCTGAGGCGCTCCGAGCAGTACTTC	CASSPLRRSEQYF
TRBV6-1	.	TRBJ2-4	few	TGTGTCACATACCGGGATTCTGGAAACATTCAGTACTTC	CVTYRDSGNIQYF
TRBV9	TRBD1	TRBJ1-2	few	TGTGCCAGCAGCGAAAACCCGGGCAGGGGGAATGGCTACACCTTC	CASSENPGRGNGYTF
TRBV7-2	TRBD1	TRBJ2-7	few	TGTGCCAGCAGCCTGCGGGACAGGGACTACGAGCAGTACTTC	CASSLRDRDYEQYF
TRBV5-1	TRBD2	TRBJ2-1	.	TGCGCCAGCAGCTTGCCAGCGGGGCGGTACAATGAGCAGTTCTTC	CASSLPAGRYNEQFF
TRBV6-6	.	TRBJ2-7	.	TGTGCCAGCAGCGCCAGGGTCTTGGACGAGCAGTACTTC	CASSARVLDEQYF
TRBV27	.	TRBJ1-5	.	TGTGCCAGCAGTTCGCCTGGGCAGGGCCCCCAGCCCCAGCATTTT	CASSSPGQGPQPQHF
TRBV10-3	TRBD1	TRBJ1-2	few	TGTGCCATCAGGTGGGACAGGGAAAACTATGGCTACACCTTC	CAIRWDRENYGYTF
TRBV19	.	TRBJ2-4	.	TGTGCCAGTAGTATAGATGGATCCGGGACGCAGGTAGCCAAAAACATTCAGTACTTC	CASSIDGSGTQVAKNIQYF
TRBV2	TRBD1	TRBJ1-2	.	TGTGCCAGCAGCAAACAGGGGGTTGGCTACACCTTC	CASSKQGVGYTF
TRBV5-4	.	TRBJ1-4	few	TGTGCCAGCAGCTTGGCGGGGGGAGAAAAACTGTTTTTT	CASSLAGGEKLFF
TRBV5-4	.	TRBJ1-4	.	TGTGCCAGCAGCCTCGCGCCGCCCGAAAAACTGTTTTTT	CASSLAPPEKLFF
TRBV18	TRBD1	TRBJ1-4	.	TGTGCCAGCTCACCGGGACAGGGTGCAGAAAAACTGTTTTTT	CASSPGQGAEKLFF